What follows are 10 T cell receptor beta chains derived from one specimen sequenced in a study of regulatory T cells in long-lasting Graves disease. Time point denoted: persistent/refractory GD, antithyroid drugs over 5 years with positive TRAb. PBMC-derived RNA was used for the TCR library. Sequencing libraries for TCR beta were prepared with iRepertoire HTBI primers and Arm-PCR of CDR3 regions. TCRdb called the multiplex PCR reads again in MiXCR, with one record for every CDR3 protein. The sample lists about 660,000 distinct CDR3 sequences, roughly 30% occurring once. This sample comprised peripheral blood mononuclear cells (PBMCs), obtained when the disease was refractory, from a patient treated with antithyroid drugs. The receptors stem from a female donor with Graves disease.

This chain uses TRBV30 with TRBJ2-5; D perhaps matches TRBD1 (6 bases). The J call may be in error: the DNA end matches TRBJ1-2 better. Germline-derived CDR1 and CDR2 are GTSNPN and SVGIG (reference sequence). The CDR3 totals 14 residues. The DNA for the CDR3 is TGTGCCTGGAGTGTAGGACAGACTAACTATGGCTACACCTTC. Translating gives CAWSVGQTNYGYTF.

This chain joins TRBV29-1 and TRBJ2-5; 8 bases line up with TRBD1. The trim removed 6 bases at V and 5 bases at J, leaving 2 bases unmatched. CDR3 length: 11 amino acids. Germline CDR1 is SQVTM and CDR2 is ANQGSEA. The CDR3 protein is CSVDREETQYF. CDR3 DNA: TGCAGCGTGGACAGGGAGGAGACCCAGTACTTC.

This chain connects TRBV27 to TRBJ2-5; D is possibly TRBD2 (6 bases). Germline V gene data show CDR1 as MNHEY and CDR2 as SMNVEV (reference sequence). The CDR3 is 15 amino acids. V lost 7 bases and J 1 base, leaving 16 bases between the germline ends. This chain's CDR3 is CASILRDWVQETQYF. As DNA, the CDR3 is TGTGCCAGCATCTTAAGGGACTGGGTCCAAGAGACCCAGTACTTC.

In this sample, this clonotype turned up a few times. The gene calls are TRBV7-6 and TRBJ2-1; TRBD2 agrees at 9 bases. The CDR3 consists of 17 residues. With 4 bases clipped from V and 3 bases from J, the junction kept 10 bases outside the gene matches. CDR1 SGHVS and CDR2 FNYEAQ come from the germline V gene. The CDR3 sequence is CASSSQSLAGNYNEQFF. The CDR3 nucleotides read TGTGCCAGCAGCTCGCAATCACTAGCGGGCAACTACAATGAGCAGTTCTTC. Drawing the rest from reference TRBV7-6 and TRBJ2-1, the complete variable domain is GAGVSQSPRYKVTKRGQDVALRCDPISGHVSLYWYRQALGQGPEFLTYFNYEAQQDKSGLPNDRFSAERPEGSISTLTIQRTEQRDSAMYRCASSSQSLAGNYNEQFFGPGTRLTVL.

This clonotype has only a few counts. This rearrangement joins TRBV5-1 to TRBJ1-2; D remains ambiguous. Looked up from germline, CDR1 is SGHRS and CDR2 is YFSETQ. The CDR3 has 17 amino acids. Trimming removed 1 base from V and 4 bases from J, with 20 bases in between. CDR3 loop: CASSLNPARSPIYGYTF. DNA of the CDR3: TGCGCCAGCAGCTTGAACCCGGCGAGATCCCCAATCTATGGCTACACCTTC.

The gene calls are TRBV4-1 and TRBJ1-2; D is unresolved. The CDR3 is 14 residues long. The germline gives CDR1 MGHRA, CDR2 YSYEKL. V dropped 2 bases and J dropped 8 bases, with 15 bases sitting between them. The CDR3 region is CASSQSGFTVGYTF. CDR3 bases: TGCGCCAGCAGCCAATCCGGGTTCACAGTGGGCTACACCTTC.

This clonotype came up a few times. The chain is built from TRBV13 and TRBJ1-4; perhaps TRBD1 as D (5 bases). Trimming pared 6 bases from V and 2 bases from J, leaving 13 bases between. CDR1 and CDR2 from the germline V gene are PRHDT and FYEKMQ (reference sequence). The CDR3 has 15 amino acids. CDR3 residues: CASSPTSGTNEKLFF. Written as DNA, the CDR3 is TGTGCCAGCAGTCCAACATCAGGGACTAATGAAAAACTGTTTTTT.

This clonotype was seen ten or more times. The CDR3 DNA sequence: TGTGCCAGCAGTTACGGCGAGTTCTATAATTCACCCCTCCACTTT. Its protein is CASSYGEFYNSPLHF. The gene calls are TRBV6-5 and TRBJ1-6, with D hard to call. V was trimmed by 2 bases and J by 3 bases, leaving 8 bases between them. The CDR3 runs to 15 residues. Germline V CDR1 and CDR2: MNHEY, SVGAGI.

Ten or more counts support this clonotype. V usage is TRBV7-9 and J usage is TRBJ1-2; tentatively, D is TRBD1 (6 bases). The CDR3 covers 14 residues. Germline V gene sequence: CDR1 SEHNR, CDR2 FQNEAQ (reference sequence). V lost 5 bases and J lost 3, with 13 bases in between. For the CDR3, the DNA is TGTGCCAGCAGCACAAGGACAGTATACTATGGCTACACCTTC. Its translation: CASSTRTVYYGYTF. Filled out from reference TRBV7-9 and TRBJ1-2, the complete variable domain reads DTGVSQNPRHKITKRGQNVTFRCDPISEHNRLYWYRQTLGQGPEFLTYFQNEAQLEKSRLLSDRFSAERPKGSFSTLEIQRTEQGDSAMYLCASSTRTVYYGYTFGSGTRLTVV.

This clonotype was counted ten times or more. V gene TRBV12-5 combines with J gene TRBJ2-7; D gene uncertain. Trimming stripped 2 bases from V and 3 bases from J, with 8 bases between. In germline, CDR1 is LGHNT, CDR2 FRNRAP. This CDR3 is 13 amino acids long. CDR3 residues: CASGLYADYEQYF. As DNA, the CDR3 is TGTGCTAGTGGTTTGTACGCGGACTACGAGCAGTACTTC.